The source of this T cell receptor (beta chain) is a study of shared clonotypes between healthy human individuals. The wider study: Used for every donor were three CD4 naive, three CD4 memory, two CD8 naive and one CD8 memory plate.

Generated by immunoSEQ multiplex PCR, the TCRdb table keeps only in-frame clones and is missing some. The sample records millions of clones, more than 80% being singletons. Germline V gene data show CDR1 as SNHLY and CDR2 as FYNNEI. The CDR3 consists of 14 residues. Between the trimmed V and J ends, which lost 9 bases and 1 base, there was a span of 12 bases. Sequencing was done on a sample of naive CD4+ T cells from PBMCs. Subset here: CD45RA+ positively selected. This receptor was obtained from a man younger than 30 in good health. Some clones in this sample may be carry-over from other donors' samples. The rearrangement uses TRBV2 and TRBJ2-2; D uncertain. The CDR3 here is CASLGSLNTGELFF. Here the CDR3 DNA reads TGTGCCAGTCTTGGGTCTCTGAACACCGGGGAGCTGTTTTTT.